This T cell receptor (beta chain) was observed in a study of tumor-infiltrating lymphocytes in primary liver carcinoma. General study points: Merely about 8-24% of top clones occurred in all five tumor regions.

To note about this clonotype: No antigen is known for it. A junction boundary mismatches the germline segment, possibly from a read error.

The source material, about 18-33 mg of unsorted bulk tissue, was used to co-extract RNA and DNA. Donors underwent surgery for histopathologically diagnosed primary liver carcinoma. CDR1 LGHNA and CDR2 YNFKEQ come from the germline V gene. This CDR3 region has 15 residues. Researchers generated TCR beta cDNA from approximately 450 ng of total RNA, relying on a constant-region primer. Researchers made the TCR beta libraries by running three nested multiplex PCR rounds with slightly modified ARM-PCR. With TRBV1-TRBV30 forward primers and a C-beta reverse primer, the first two PCR rounds were run for 9 to 10 cycles each. One entry per CDR3 protein, called by TCRdb with MiXCR from the multiplex PCR reads. In the table there are more than 55,000 distinct CDR3 sequences, about two thirds of which are singletons.

The clonotype originates from a man aged 35-49 years with primary liver carcinoma and hepatitis B virus infection. This chain connects TRBV4-2 to TRBJ1-2, with D maybe TRBD1 (5 bases). Sequences were obtained from liver tumor tissue from sampling region 2. Subset reported: tumor region T2, inferior pole. DNA of the CDR3: TGTGCCAACAGCCAAGATATGGGCGGGGGTGGTGGTTACACCTTC. Translated, it gives CANSQDMGGGGGYTF.